This note documents a single T cell receptor (beta chain) sequence. The antigen is unknown. PCR involved 60 Vbeta and 13 Jbeta primers. TCRdb keeps only in-frame clones here, not all; method: immunoSEQ multiplex PCR. The sample table includes roughly 120,000 clones. This CDR3 is built from 13 residues. Germline-derived CDR1 and CDR2 are SGHRS and YFSETQ. J gave up 7 bases and V 1 base, and 3 bases lay outside the gene matches. The data belong to a study of cytomegalovirus exposure and HLA in healthy donors. Turning to the study itself: Early release data held 75 million to 100 million unique TCRs from HLA-typed donors.

Study results and caveats: TCR beta V- and J-gene trimming, according to a later analysis, was linked to a missense DCLRE1C variant.

The rearrangement links TRBV5-1 to TRBJ1-2; 8 bases map to TRBD1. The TCR was taken from a man aged 18-30 years in good health and CMV-seronegative. Sequences were obtained from PBMCs. The CDR3 loop reads CASSLQGASGYTF. The CDR3 region has the DNA TGCGCCAGCAGCTTGCAGGGGGCGTCTGGCTACACCTTC.